The rows below give T cell receptor beta chains drawn from one sample of a study of blood T cell repertoires in COVID-19. Assay used: immunoSEQ multiplex PCR; TCRdb lists only in-frame clones, some missing. This table has over 350,000 clones, roughly 88% appearing once. Sequencing input: peripheral blood. The receptor set was obtained from a woman younger than 45 with active or convalescent COVID-19. The CDR3 runs from the conserved cysteine through the conserved F or W. The D gene is left open where the match is weak. Clone size is shown for a subset of rows, as once, few, many or a class of expanded clone.

CDR3 DNA	CDR3 protein	V gene	clone size	D gene	J gene
TGTGCCAGCAGCCGAGATCGGGACTATGGCTACACCTTC	CASSRDRDYGYTF	TRBV6-6	few	NA	TRBJ1-2
TGCGCCAGCAGCCAGGCCTGGGGGCAGAGCACAGATACGCAGTATTTT	CASSQAWGQSTDTQYF	TRBV5-1	NA	NA	TRBJ2-3
TGTGCCAGCAGTGCGACAGGGGAGTACACCGGGGAGCTGTTTTTT	CASSATGEYTGELFF	TRBV27	NA	TRBD1	TRBJ2-2
TGTGCCAGCAGTTTAGGGGCGGGGGGCTATGGCTACACCTTC	CASSLGAGGYGYTF	TRBV27	NA	NA	TRBJ1-2
TGTGCCAGCAGCCCAAGCTCCCCCGGGGGAACCTATGGCTACACCTTC	CASSPSSPGGTYGYTF	TRBV7-6	NA	NA	TRBJ1-2
TGTGCCAGCAGTCCGGGACAGGGGACTGAAGCTTTCTTT	CASSPGQGTEAFF	TRBV2	NA	TRBD1	TRBJ1-1
TGCAGTGGGGCTGGGGGCTACACCTTC	CSGAGGYTF	TRBV20-1	once	NA	TRBJ1-2
TGTGCCACTCAGCACAGGGCGGCGGGAAACACCATATATTTT	CATQHRAAGNTIYF	TRBV19	NA	NA	TRBJ1-3
TGCGCCAGCAGCCAAGTACAGGTGGTCGATGGCTACACCTTC	CASSQVQVVDGYTF	TRBV4-1	NA	NA	TRBJ1-2
TGTGCCAGCACCCCCACCAGGAACACTGAAGCTTTCTTT	CASTPTRNTEAFF	TRBV12-3/TRBV12-4	NA	NA	TRBJ1-1
TGTGCCAGTAGTATCCGGGGGAGCAATCAGCCCCAGCATTTT	CASSIRGSNQPQHF	TRBV19	few	NA	TRBJ1-5
TGTGCCAGCTCACCATGGGACAACCTGAACACTGAAGCTTTCTTT	CASSPWDNLNTEAFF	TRBV18	NA	NA	TRBJ1-1
TGTGCCAGCAGTGAACAAGTGAACACTGAAGCTTTCTTT	CASSEQVNTEAFF	TRBV6-4	once	NA	TRBJ1-1
TGTGCCAGCAGCTTAGTAGGGGACAGCTACAATGAGCAGTTCTTC	CASSLVGDSYNEQFF	TRBV11-2	NA	TRBD1	TRBJ2-1
TGTGCCAGCAGAGCCGGGACAGAAATCTATGAGCAGTTCTTC	CASRAGTEIYEQFF	TRBV28	NA	TRBD1	TRBJ2-1
TGTGCCAGCACCCACCTCGGGACTGCCGATACGCAGTATTTT	CASTHLGTADTQYF	TRBV7-9	NA	NA	TRBJ2-3
TGTGCCAGTAGTGCGACTCCAATGGAAACTGAAGCTTTCTTT	CASSATPMETEAFF	TRBV19	few	NA	TRBJ1-1
TGTGCCAGCAGCTTGCCGCGACAAGGCGTGAACACTGAAGCTTTCTTT	CASSLPRQGVNTEAFF	TRBV7-9	NA	NA	TRBJ1-1
TGTGCCAGCAGCTTGAGCGGGACTGGGAGGGAGCAGTACTTC	CASSLSGTGREQYF	TRBV11-2	once	TRBD2	TRBJ2-7
TGCAGTGCTAGTGCCGGGGTCGAGCAGTACTTC	CSASAGVEQYF	TRBV20-1	NA	NA	TRBJ2-7
TGCGCCAGCAGCTTGGATGGACAGCCGAACACTGAAGCTTTCTTT	CASSLDGQPNTEAFF	TRBV5-1	NA	NA	TRBJ1-1
TGCGCCAGCAGCCAAAGTCAGGGCAGGGCGAACACCGGGGAGCTGTTTTTT	CASSQSQGRANTGELFF	TRBV4-1	NA	NA	TRBJ2-2
TGTGCCAGCAGCCCCTTATCGGCAACTAATGAAAAACTGTTTTTT	CASSPLSATNEKLFF	TRBV9	NA	NA	TRBJ1-4
TGTGCCAGCAACACCTACAATGAGCAGTTCTTC	CASNTYNEQFF	TRBV19	NA	NA	TRBJ2-1
TGTGCCAGCAGCCAAGAGGGCAGGGGCGGCACTGAAGCTTTCTTT	CASSQEGRGGTEAFF	TRBV3-1/TRBV3-2	NA	NA	TRBJ1-1
TGTGCCAGCAAGCCTACTCCCCCCCCCTTCACTGAAGCTTTCTTT	CASKPTPPPFTEAFF	TRBV6-5	NA	NA	TRBJ1-1
TGTGCCAGCAGGTTAGCGGGGGGAAACAATGAGCAGTTCTTC	CASRLAGGNNEQFF	TRBV5-4	NA	TRBD2	TRBJ2-1
TGTGCCAGCAGCAAGGGACAGGGCGCATCCTATAATTCACCCCTCCACTTT	CASSKGQGASYNSPLHF	TRBV5-4	once	TRBD1	TRBJ1-6
TGCGCCAGCAGCCAAGATTTTAGGACAGCGACCTACGAGCAGTACTTC	CASSQDFRTATYEQYF	TRBV4-1	NA	NA	TRBJ2-7
TGTGCCAGCAGCGCGGACAGCTCCTATAATTCACCCCTCCACTTT	CASSADSSYNSPLHF	TRBV9	few	NA	TRBJ1-6